The 9 T cell receptor beta chains below were found in one sample sequenced in a study of blood T cell repertoires in COVID-19. Repertoires were generated with immunoSEQ multiplex PCR, while TCRdb's copy carries only in-frame clones and drops some. Among about 150,000 clones listed, under 85% were seen once. Source material: peripheral blood. The receptors come from a man between 65 and 85 years old who had recovered from COVID-19.

The genes are TRBV19 and TRBJ2-5, with TRBD2 matching 12 bases. V dropped 4 bases and J dropped 5; count of bases not matched to a gene: 5. Germline V gives CDR1 LNHDA, CDR2 SQIVND (reference sequence). This CDR3 has 15 amino acids. CDR3 region: CASSTGTSGLETQYF. CDR3 sequence (DNA): TGTGCCAGTAGTACAGGGACTAGCGGGCTCGAGACCCAGTACTTC.

J is TRBJ2-3 and V is TRBV4-3; D is undetermined. Germline V gene data show CDR1 as LGHNA and CDR2 as YSLEER. V lost 4 bases, J lost 0 bases, and 14 bases lay in between. This CDR3 has 16 residues. CDR3 nucleotides: TGCGCCAGCAGCCTGTTAGACTCGTCAAGCACAGATACGCAGTATTTT. The encoded protein is CASSLLDSSSTDTQYF.

The chain has TRBV5-1 and TRBJ2-2; 8 bases align to TRBD2. The CDR3 sequence is 16 residues long. V lost 4 bases to trimming and J lost 4 bases; unmatched junction nucleotides: 9. Germline CDR1 SGHRS, CDR2 YFSETQ. The CDR3 DNA sequence: TGCGCCAGCAGCCTCTCGGGAGGGCCGACCACCGGGGAGCTGTTTTTT. Protein sequence: CASSLSGGPTTGELFF.

The genes are TRBV19 and TRBJ2-7; TRBD2 might be the D (6 bases). This CDR3 comprises 13 residues. V was clipped by 6 bases and J by 3 bases, with 12 bases between them. Germline assignment: CDR1 LNHDA and CDR2 SQIVND (reference sequence). CDR3 in amino acids: CASSTMGGYEQYF. The CDR3 DNA is TGTGCCAGTAGCACCATGGGGGGCTACGAGCAGTACTTC.

The chain employs TRBV2 and TRBJ1-5, with D maybe TRBD1 (6 bases). The length of the CDR3 is 13 residues. The germline V and J ends were trimmed by 4 bases and 6 bases, with 10 bases remaining between them. Germline CDR1 SNHLY, CDR2 FYNNEI. The CDR3 here is CASSATGIQPQHF. CDR3 nucleotide sequence: TGTGCCAGCAGTGCCACAGGGATTCAGCCCCAGCATTTT.

The chain links TRBV7-2 to TRBJ2-1; D is unresolved. V shed 5 bases and J shed 5 bases, with 7 bases lying between them. The CDR3 has 12 amino acids. CDR1 and CDR2 from the germline V gene are SGHTA and FQGNSA. CDR3: CASSPRNNEQFF. The DNA of the CDR3 is TGTGCCAGCAGCCCGCGGAACAATGAGCAGTTCTTC. The variable domain in full, completed from reference TRBV7-2 and TRBJ2-1, reads GAGVSQSPSNKVTEKGKDVELRCDPISGHTALYWYRQSLGQGLEFLIYFQGNSAPDKSGLPSDRFSAERTGGSVSTLTIQRTQQEDSAVYLCASSPRNNEQFFGPGTRLTVL.

This chain joins TRBV4-3 and TRBJ1-3, with D possibly TRBD1 on 6 matching bases. Trimming removed 0 bases from V and 4 bases from J, with 13 bases in between. The germline V gene encodes CDR1 LGHNA and CDR2 YSLEER. This CDR3 is built from 16 residues. This CDR3 is CASSQDLRTVGNTIYF. The CDR3 DNA reads as TGCGCCAGCAGCCAAGATCTAAGGACAGTCGGAAACACCATATATTTT.

V gene TRBV5-1 combines with J gene TRBJ2-1, with D unresolved. The germline V gene has CDR1 SGHRS and CDR2 YFSETQ. The CDR3 totals 17 residues. V was cut by 3 bases and J by 1 base, with 17 bases left in between. CDR3 DNA sequence: TGCGCCAGCAGCTCCCAATCCCTTACGGGTTCCTACAATGAGCAGTTCTTC. This gives the protein CASSSQSLTGSYNEQFF.

V is TRBV29-1 and J is TRBJ2-3, with TRBD1 as a possible D gene (5 bases). Germline lookup yields CDR1 SQVTM and CDR2 ANQGSEA. There are 14 residues in the CDR3. Deletions cut 2 bases from V and 6 bases from J, with 15 bases between. This chain's CDR3 is CSVERLQGRDTQYF. The CDR3 region has the DNA TGCAGCGTTGAAAGGTTGCAGGGTCGGGATACGCAGTATTTT.